One and the same sample provided the 3 T cell receptor beta chains below, sequenced in a study of CD8 T cells in ankylosing spondylitis. Study results and limitations: Blood from ankylosing spondylitis patients appeared to carry a characteristic roughly 8-variant TCR beta motif.

Their antigens are not known. One entry per CDR3 protein, called by TCRdb with MiXCR from the 5' RACE reads. This sample carries about 510,000 distinct CDR3 sequences, over 4% of them seen once, and the ten largest clones take around 3.5%. Source material: blood, either unsorted or a sorted T cell fraction (not recorded which). These receptors were collected from a male donor with ankylosing spondylitis.

This clonotype was observed many times. The chain links TRBV10-3 to TRBJ2-5; TRBD1 aligns across 8 bases. Germline loops: CDR1 ENHRY, CDR2 SYGVKD. The CDR3 runs to 13 residues. V shed 6 bases, J shed 7 bases, and the junction held 7 bases outside the gene matches. The CDR3 bases are TGTGCCATCAGAGGACAGGGACTTTTGACCCAGTACTTC. As protein: CAIRGQGLLTQYF.

This clonotype was observed at least ten times. The chain couples TRBV29-1 to TRBJ2-2; D not resolved. Germline values: CDR1 SQVTM, CDR2 ANQGSEA. This CDR3 comprises 11 residues. V was trimmed by 6 bases and J by 6 bases, leaving 8 bases between them. Here the CDR3 reads CSVPSAGELFF. The CDR3 DNA sequence: TGCAGCGTCCCGTCGGCCGGGGAGCTGTTTTTT.

This clonotype was observed at least ten times. The chain joins TRBV6-6 to TRBJ1-2; tentative D call: TRBD1 (5 bases). CDR1 MNHNY and CDR2 SVGAGI come from the germline V gene (reference sequence). V lost 4 bases and J 7 bases, leaving 13 bases between the germline ends. The CDR3 runs to 13 residues. CDR3 residues: CASSSGREGGYTF. The CDR3 DNA reads as TGTGCCAGCAGTTCGGGCAGGGAAGGTGGCTACACCTTC.